The 2 T cell receptor beta chains reported below all come from one sample, sequenced in a study of control samples from healthy donors and cancer patients. Clones were sequenced by immunoSEQ multiplex PCR, and TCRdb holds only the in-frame ones, with some missing. Of about 180,000 clones listed, more than 85% are singletons. The source material was blood. All receptors come from a woman between 35 and 50 years old in good health.

This chain uses TRBV7-9 with TRBJ2-3; 10 bases map to TRBD2. This CDR3 is built from 14 residues. Germline loops: CDR1 SEHNR, CDR2 FQNEAQ (reference sequence). Trimming at V came to 4 bases and at J to 4 bases, leaving 2 bases not matched to a gene. The CDR3 loop reads CASSSGLAADTQYF. The CDR3 coding sequence is TGTGCCAGCAGCTCCGGACTAGCGGCAGATACGCAGTATTTT.

The V call is TRBV6-5, the J call TRBJ1-1, with D possibly matching TRBD1 (6 bases). CDR3 length equals 15 residues. Trimming took off 5 bases at V and 3 bases at J, with 16 bases between the two ends. Germline V gene data show CDR1 as MNHEY and CDR2 as SVGAGI. The CDR3 protein is CASSPVDSRYTEAFF. The CDR3 DNA reads as TGTGCCAGCAGTCCGGTGGACAGTCGCTACACTGAAGCTTTCTTT.